These T cell receptor beta chains were read from a single sample in a study of Graves' ophthalmopathy and Graves' hyperthyroidism. TCRdb reprocessed the multiplex PCR reads with MiXCR, giving one entry per CDR3 protein. The sample shows around 1,200,000 distinct CDR3 sequences, roughly two fifths of them seen only once. Sequencing input: peripheral blood or thyroid tissue (not recorded which). The receptors originated from an adult man with Graves' hyperthyroidism. CDR3s include the opening cysteine and the closing phenylalanine or tryptophan. A D gene is named only where the DNA matches it firmly.

D gene	J gene	V gene	CDR3 protein
TRBD2	TRBJ2-2	TRBV15	CATSVSGRENTGELFF
NA	TRBJ1-6	TRBV2	CASRADPLALHF
NA	TRBJ1-4	TRBV14	CASSKTRREKLFF
NA	TRBJ1-2	TRBV20-1	CSAREGSLGYGYTF
NA	TRBJ2-5	TRBV7-6	CASSLGPRPQETQYF
NA	TRBJ2-2	TRBV15	CATSPLPGELFF
NA	TRBJ1-2	TRBV2	CASSQQAFPNYGYTF
TRBD1	TRBJ1-5	TRBV10-3	CAISEPLQGIGTQPQHF
NA	TRBJ2-7	TRBV29-1	CSVAGRNSYEQYF
NA	TRBJ2-7	TRBV20-1	CSASQQVSEQYF
TRBD1	TRBJ1-1	TRBV20-1	CSATAGTGRAEAFF
NA	TRBJ1-2	TRBV20-1	CSAPRRVWGYTF